This T cell receptor (beta chain) was identified during a study of Ad26.COV2.S vaccination and SARS-CoV-2 variants. Study overall: Into the muscle, Ad26.COV2.S was dosed once or twice, 56 days apart. Study-level findings and limits: Vaccine recipients had higher spike-specific TCR breadth than placebo recipients.

Indicated treatment: some 20 received Ad26.COV2.S at low or high dose, single or two shots; about 5 received placebo; per-sample allocation not given. Day 63 after the first injection of vaccine or placebo was the sampling time. Cohort 1b enrolled adults aged 18-55 years in Boston. The shot given was an Ad26 vector that makes Wuhan-strain SARS-CoV-2 spike. The CDR3 contains 14 residues. Germline V gene data show CDR1 as SGHAT and CDR2 as FQNNGV. The V end was cut by 5 bases, the J end by 7 bases, with 15 bases between. Repertoires were generated with immunoSEQ multiplex PCR, while TCRdb's copy carries only in-frame clones and drops some. The table records about 350,000 clones, around 89% of them present only once. On this clone: Antigen: not known.

Specimen: peripheral blood, collected in a trial of Ad26.COV2.S vaccine versus placebo. This clonotype was obtained from a person aged 18 to 59 who received the Ad26.COV2.S COVID-19 vaccine or a placebo. This sequence joins TRBV11-2 and TRBJ1-5, with D tentatively TRBD1 (6 bases). DNA of the CDR3: TGTGCCAGCAGCCCACAGGGAGGCTTGCAGCCCCAGCATTTT. It encodes CASSPQGGLQPQHF.